The text below deals with one TCR beta chain. The antigen is undetermined. Trimming removed 6 bases from V and 2 bases from J, with 14 bases in between. CDR1 is MNHNS and CDR2 is SASEGT in the germline V gene. The CDR3 extends over 15 amino acids. This table comes from immunoSEQ multiplex PCR, and its TCRdb copy is limited to in-frame clones, with some not included. The sample lists a few hundred thousand clones; around 97% were seen once. The data are from a study of shared clonotypes between healthy human individuals. On the study more broadly: Used for every donor were three CD4 naive, three CD4 memory, two CD8 naive and one CD8 memory plate. General study results and limits: Rarefaction analysis demonstrated incomplete sorted-subset sequencing notwithstanding large depth. Estimated richness was generally greater in naive than memory subsets. Non-shared clonotypes had lower generation probabilities than clonotypes shared by all four sorted-subset donors.

Specimen: naive CD4+ T cells sorted from blood. Regarding subset: CD45RA+ positively selected. The J gene is TRBJ1-5, the V gene TRBV6-1; D is ambiguous. This TCR derives from a woman aged 25 to 39 in good health. The CDR3: CASRGFDAGNQPQHF. The CDR3 DNA reads as TGTGCCAGCAGGGGGTTCGACGCTGGCAATCAGCCCCAGCATTTT.